This TCR beta chain was captured by sequencing in a study of sequential checkpoint blockade in melanoma. On the study more broadly: Over 20 patients had matched tumor biopsies before treatment and at week 13 after nivolumab or ipilimumab alone.

The table lists this clone with a few counts. Indicated treatment: randomized to nivolumab then ipilimumab (arm A) or the reverse (arm B). Generated by immunoSEQ multiplex PCR, the TCRdb table keeps only in-frame clones and is missing some. In the table there are approximately 3,000 clones, approximately 18% of which are singletons. The source of this sequence is a human donor with melanoma. The source material was tumor tissue (inferred from file names), sampled from a patient given nivolumab and ipilimumab in sequence.

Written as DNA, the CDR3 is TGTGCCAGCTCAGGTCAACAGGGGAATGAAAAACTGTTTTTT. It translates to CASSGQQGNEKLFF. This chain connects TRBV18 to TRBJ1-4; TRBD1 agrees at 7 bases. This CDR3 contains 14 residues. The junction had 5 bases not matched to a gene; V was cut back by 5 bases and J by 5 bases. Germline V gives CDR1 KGHSH, CDR2 LQKENI.